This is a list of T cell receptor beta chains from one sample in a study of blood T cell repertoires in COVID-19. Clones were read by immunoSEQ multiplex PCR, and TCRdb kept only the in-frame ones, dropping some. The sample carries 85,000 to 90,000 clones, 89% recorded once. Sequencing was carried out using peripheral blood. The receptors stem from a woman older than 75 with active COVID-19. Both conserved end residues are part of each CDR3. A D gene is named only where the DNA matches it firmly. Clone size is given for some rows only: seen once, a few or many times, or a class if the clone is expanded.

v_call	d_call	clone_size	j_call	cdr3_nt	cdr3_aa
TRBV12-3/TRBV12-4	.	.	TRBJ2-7	TGTGCCAGCAGTTCCCCCAGATTCTACGAGCAGTACTTC	CASSSPRFYEQYF
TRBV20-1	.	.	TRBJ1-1	TGCAGTGCTACTGTGAACACTGAAGCTTTCTTT	CSATVNTEAFF
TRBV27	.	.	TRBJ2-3	TGTGCCAGCAGTTTATTCCGTTCTAGCACAGATACGCAGTATTTT	CASSLFRSSTDTQYF
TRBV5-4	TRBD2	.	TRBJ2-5	TGTGCCAGCAGCTTGGTGGCGGGACTAGACGAGACCCAGTACTTC	CASSLVAGLDETQYF
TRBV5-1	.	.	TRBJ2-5	TGCGCCAGCAGCTTGGTAGTTTTCCTCTGGCGGGACCTAGAGACCCAGTACTTC	CASSLVVFLWRDLETQYF
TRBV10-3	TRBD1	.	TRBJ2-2	TGTGCCATCAGTGCGTCAGGGGGCTCGGGGGAGCTGTTTTTT	CAISASGGSGELFF
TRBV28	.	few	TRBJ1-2	TGTGCCAGCAGTTTAAACGCGGGAGGGAGAGACTATGGCTACACCTTC	CASSLNAGGRDYGYTF
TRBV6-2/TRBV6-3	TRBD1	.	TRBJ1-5	TGTGCCAGCAGTACGGAACAGGGGACTCAGCCCCAGCATTTT	CASSTEQGTQPQHF
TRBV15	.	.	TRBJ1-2	TGTGCCACCACGCCAATGGGGGGGGAGATCTGGTATGGCTACACCTTC	CATTPMGGEIWYGYTF
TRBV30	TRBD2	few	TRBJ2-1	TGTGCCTGGAGTCCCATTTTTAGCGGGACCTACAATGAGCAGTTCTTC	CAWSPIFSGTYNEQFF
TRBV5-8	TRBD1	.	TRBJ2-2	TGTGCCAGCAGCTTGGTTAGGGGGCCCACCGGGGAGCTGTTTTTT	CASSLVRGPTGELFF
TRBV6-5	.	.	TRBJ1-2	TGTGCCAGCAGTCCAGCGACCTATGGCTACACCTTC	CASSPATYGYTF
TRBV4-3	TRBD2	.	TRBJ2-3	TGCGCCAGCAGCCAAGACCTAGCGGGAGGGGGGTCAGATACGCAGTATTTT	CASSQDLAGGGSDTQYF
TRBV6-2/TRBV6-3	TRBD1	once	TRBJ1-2	TGTGCCAGCAGTCGGGGACAGGGGAGCGGCTACACCTTC	CASSRGQGSGYTF
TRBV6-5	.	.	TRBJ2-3	TGTGCCAGCGGAGTGGGACACACTAGCACAGATACGCAGTATTTT	CASGVGHTSTDTQYF
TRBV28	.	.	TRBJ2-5	TGTGCCAGCAGTTTGGGAGTAGCGCAATACTTC	CASSLGVAQYF
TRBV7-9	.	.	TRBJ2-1	TGTGCCAGCAGCTTAGGCCGAGGACTATATGCTATTGATGAGCAGTTCTTC	CASSLGRGLYAIDEQFF
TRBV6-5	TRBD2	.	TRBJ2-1	TGTGCCAGCAGGGGCGGGAGGGGTGAGCAGTTCTTC	CASRGGRGEQFF
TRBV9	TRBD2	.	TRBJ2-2	TGTGCCAGCAGCGTAGCTAGCGGGAGTTCCGGGGAGCTGTTTTTT	CASSVASGSSGELFF
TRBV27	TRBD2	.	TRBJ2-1	TGTGCCAGCACCTCGGGTAGCGGGAGCTACAATGAGCAGTTCTTC	CASTSGSGSYNEQFF
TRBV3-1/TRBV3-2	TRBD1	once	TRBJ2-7	TGTGCCAGCAGCCAAGCGTGGGACAGCCCCACGGGGCAGTACTTC	CASSQAWDSPTGQYF
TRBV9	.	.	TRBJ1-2	TGTGCCAGCAGCCCCGAGGGGGAGGGAGGAGTCTATGGCTACACCTTC	CASSPEGEGGVYGYTF
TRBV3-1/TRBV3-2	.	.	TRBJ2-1	TGTGCCAGCAGCTACGTGGAGAGTGATCAGTTCTTC	CASSYVESDQFF
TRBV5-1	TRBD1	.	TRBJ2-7	TGCGCCAGCAGCTTGGGGACAGGGGCCTCTTTGTCCTACGAGCAGTACTTC	CASSLGTGASLSYEQYF
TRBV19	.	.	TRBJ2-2	TGTGCCAGTAGTATTTTGGTACAGGCGCGGGGCGGGGAGCTGTTTTTT	CASSILVQARGGELFF
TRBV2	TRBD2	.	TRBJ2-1	TGTGCCAGCAGTAAAAGCGGGATGAGCTCCTACAATGAGCAGTTCTTC	CASSKSGMSSYNEQFF
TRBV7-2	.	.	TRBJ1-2	TGTGCCAGCAGCACCCGACAGACATACACCTTC	CASSTRQTYTF
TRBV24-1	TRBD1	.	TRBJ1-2	TGTGCCACCAGTGATGGGACGACAGGGGTGGACTATGGCTACACCTTC	CATSDGTTGVDYGYTF
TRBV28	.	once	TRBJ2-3	TGTGCCAGCAGTTATGCAGCGGGCTTCACAGATACGCAGTATTTT	CASSYAAGFTDTQYF
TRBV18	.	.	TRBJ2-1	TGTGCCAGCTCACCACCGGGACTCGTGAGCTCCTACAATGAGCAGTTCTTC	CASSPPGLVSSYNEQFF
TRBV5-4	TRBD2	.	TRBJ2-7	TGTGCCAGCAGCTTGAAGCGGGAGTTGTTATACGAGCAGTACTTC	CASSLKRELLYEQYF
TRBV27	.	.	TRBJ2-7	TGTGCCAGCAGTTTAAGTACCTCGGGGATCTACGAGCAGTACTTC	CASSLSTSGIYEQYF
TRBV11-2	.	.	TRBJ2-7	TGTGCCAGCAGCTCGCTCAACACCTACGAGCAGTACTTC	CASSSLNTYEQYF
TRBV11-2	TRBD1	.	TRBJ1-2	TGTGCCAGCAGCTCCCGGGACAGGGGTGGCTACACCTTC	CASSSRDRGGYTF
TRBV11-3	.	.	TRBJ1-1	TGTGCCAGCTCCAGGGAGGGGTTCACTGAAGCTTTCTTT	CASSREGFTEAFF
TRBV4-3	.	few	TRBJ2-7	TGCGCCAGCAGCCAAGTCTTGGTGGGAGGACACTACGAGCAGTACTTC	CASSQVLVGGHYEQYF
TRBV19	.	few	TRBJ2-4	TGTGCCAGTAGTATTTACGGTGGGGGGTTAGCCAAAAACATTCAGTACTTC	CASSIYGGGLAKNIQYF
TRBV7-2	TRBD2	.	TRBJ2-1	TGTGCCAGCAGCTTTGGGGGTAGCGGGAGAAACAATGAGCAGTTCTTC	CASSFGGSGRNNEQFF
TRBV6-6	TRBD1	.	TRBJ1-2	TGTGCCAGCAGAGAGACAGGGAACTATGGCTACACCTTC	CASRETGNYGYTF
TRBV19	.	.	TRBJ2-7	TGTGCCAGTAGTGGAGCGGGTAACTCCTACGAGCAGTACTTC	CASSGAGNSYEQYF
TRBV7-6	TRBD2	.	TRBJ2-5	TGTGCCAGCAGCAGGGGGACTAGCGGGAGCGGTGAGACCCAGTACTTC	CASSRGTSGSGETQYF
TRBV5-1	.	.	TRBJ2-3	TGCGCCAGCAGCTTGGTTCTAGCGGGTTCAGGGGGTACGCAGTATTTT	CASSLVLAGSGGTQYF
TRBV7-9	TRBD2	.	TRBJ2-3	TGTGCCAGCAGCTTCCCCCTAGCGGACTTCACAGATACGCAGTATTTT	CASSFPLADFTDTQYF
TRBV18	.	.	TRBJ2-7	TGTGCCAGCTCACTAGTTGCGGACTCCTACGAGCAGTACTTC	CASSLVADSYEQYF
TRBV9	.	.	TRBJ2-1	TGTGCCAGCAGCGTAGTATCTGAGCAGTTCTTC	CASSVVSEQFF
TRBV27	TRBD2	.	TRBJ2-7	TGTGCCAGCAGTTTAACTCGGGGAGGGTACTACGAGCAGTACTTC	CASSLTRGGYYEQYF
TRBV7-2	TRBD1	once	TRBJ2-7	TGTGCCAGCAGCTTTTTCACAGGGGTTACCTACGAGCAGTACTTC	CASSFFTGVTYEQYF
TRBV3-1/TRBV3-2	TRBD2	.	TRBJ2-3	TGTGCCAGCAGCCAAGGTGCGGGGGGTAGCACAGATACGCAGTATTTT	CASSQGAGGSTDTQYF
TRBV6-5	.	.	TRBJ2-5	TGTGCCAGCAGTCCACAGGGTGGGCAAGAGACCCAGTACTTC	CASSPQGGQETQYF
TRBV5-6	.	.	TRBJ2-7	TGTGCCAGCAGCTTGGGAGGGGACACCTACGAGCAGTACTTC	CASSLGGDTYEQYF
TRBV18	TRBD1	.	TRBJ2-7	TGTGCCAGCTCACATGGACAGGACATCTACGAGCAGTACTTC	CASSHGQDIYEQYF
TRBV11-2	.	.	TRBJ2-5	TGTGCCAGCAGTCGTAACTCTGAACAACAGCAAGAGACCCAGTACTTC	CASSRNSEQQQETQYF
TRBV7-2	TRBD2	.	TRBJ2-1	TGTGCCAGCAGCCCCTTAGCGGGAGTAAAAAATGAGCAGTTCTTC	CASSPLAGVKNEQFF
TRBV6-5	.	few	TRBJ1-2	TGTGCCAGCAGTTACGGCAGGGTCCTCGGCTACACCTTC	CASSYGRVLGYTF
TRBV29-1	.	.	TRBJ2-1	TGCAGCGCCTCGACCCGGGGTAATTTTGGTGAGCAGTTCTTC	CSASTRGNFGEQFF
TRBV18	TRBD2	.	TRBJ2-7	TGTGCCAGCTCACGGGACTCGGGAGGGCGGGAGCAGTACTTC	CASSRDSGGREQYF
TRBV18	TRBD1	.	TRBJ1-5	TGTGCCAGCTCACCAAGCAGTTCCGGGACAGGACTGCATTTT	CASSPSSSGTGLHF
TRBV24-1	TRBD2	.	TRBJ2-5	TGTGCCACCAGTGAGCAACCCCGGACTAGCGGATCACAAGAGACCCAGTACTTC	CATSEQPRTSGSQETQYF
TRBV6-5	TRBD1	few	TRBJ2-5	TGTGCCAGCAGTCCCGGGACAGGGAGGGAGACCCAGTACTTC	CASSPGTGRETQYF